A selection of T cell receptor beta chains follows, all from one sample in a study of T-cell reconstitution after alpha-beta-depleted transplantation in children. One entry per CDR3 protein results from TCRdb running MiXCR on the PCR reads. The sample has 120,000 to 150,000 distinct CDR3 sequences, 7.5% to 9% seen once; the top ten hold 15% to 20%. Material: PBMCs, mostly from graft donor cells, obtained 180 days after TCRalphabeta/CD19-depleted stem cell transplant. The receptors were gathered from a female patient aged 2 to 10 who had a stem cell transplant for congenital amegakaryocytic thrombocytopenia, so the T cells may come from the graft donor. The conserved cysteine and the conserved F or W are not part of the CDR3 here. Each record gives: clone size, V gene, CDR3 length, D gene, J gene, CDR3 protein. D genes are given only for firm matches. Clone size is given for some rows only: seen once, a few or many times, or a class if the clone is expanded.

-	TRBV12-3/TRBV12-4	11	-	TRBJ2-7	ASTLTPTYEQY
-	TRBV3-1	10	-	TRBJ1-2	ASSWTPYGYT
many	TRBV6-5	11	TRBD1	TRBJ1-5	ASSWDRNQPQH
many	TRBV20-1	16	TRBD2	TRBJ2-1	SARDLHSAGGSYNEQF
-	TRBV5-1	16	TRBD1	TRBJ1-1	ASSLPTGAGGSNTEAF
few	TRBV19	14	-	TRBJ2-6	ASNAVWGSGANVLT
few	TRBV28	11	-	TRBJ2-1	ASSLLTGNEQF
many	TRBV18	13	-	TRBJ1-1	ASSPLGTVNTEAF
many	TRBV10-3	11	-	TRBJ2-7	AISASSRDEQY
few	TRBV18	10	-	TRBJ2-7	ASSSGREEQY
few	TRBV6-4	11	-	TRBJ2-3	ASSDGPGDTQY
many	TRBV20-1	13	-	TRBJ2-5	SARDAGEPQETQY
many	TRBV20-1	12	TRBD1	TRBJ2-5	SASRRGLQETQY
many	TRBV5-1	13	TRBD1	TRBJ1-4	ASSWMTGSDEKLF
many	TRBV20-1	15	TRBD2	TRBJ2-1	SAHGTSGSSTYNEQF
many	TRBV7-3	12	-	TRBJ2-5	ASSLAPSDETQY
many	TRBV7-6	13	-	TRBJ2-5	ASSLGTGRWETQY
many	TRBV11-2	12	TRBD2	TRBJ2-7	ASIRREGQYEQY
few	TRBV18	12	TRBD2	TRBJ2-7	ASSPIAGGDEQY
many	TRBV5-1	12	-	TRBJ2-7	ASSTRDSLGEQY
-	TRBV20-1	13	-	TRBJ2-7	SARGANRRYYEQY
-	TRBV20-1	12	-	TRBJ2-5	SARFRLRGETQY
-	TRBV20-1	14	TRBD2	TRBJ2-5	SASATSGGQGETQY
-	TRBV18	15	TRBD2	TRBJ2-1	ASSLRGTSGSLQEQF
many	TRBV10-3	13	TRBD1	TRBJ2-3	AISRDRGFLNTQY
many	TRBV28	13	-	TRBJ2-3	ASSGAPGRTDTQY
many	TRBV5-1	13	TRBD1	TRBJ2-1	ASSLRTGYNNEQF
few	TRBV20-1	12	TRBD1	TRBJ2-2	SARARQGRGELF